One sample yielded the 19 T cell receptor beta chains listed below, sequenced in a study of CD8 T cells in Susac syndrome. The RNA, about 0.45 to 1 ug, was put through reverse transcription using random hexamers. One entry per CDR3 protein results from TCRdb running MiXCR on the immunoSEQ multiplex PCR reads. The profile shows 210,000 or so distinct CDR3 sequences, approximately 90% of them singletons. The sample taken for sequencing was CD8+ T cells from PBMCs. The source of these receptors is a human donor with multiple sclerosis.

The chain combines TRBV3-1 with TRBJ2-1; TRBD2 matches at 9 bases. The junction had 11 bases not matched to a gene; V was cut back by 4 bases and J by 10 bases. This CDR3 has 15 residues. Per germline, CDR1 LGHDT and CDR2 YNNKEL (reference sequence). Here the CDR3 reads CASSLQSSGRPEQFF. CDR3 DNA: TGTGCCAGCAGCCTACAGAGTAGCGGGAGACCCGAGCAGTTCTTC.

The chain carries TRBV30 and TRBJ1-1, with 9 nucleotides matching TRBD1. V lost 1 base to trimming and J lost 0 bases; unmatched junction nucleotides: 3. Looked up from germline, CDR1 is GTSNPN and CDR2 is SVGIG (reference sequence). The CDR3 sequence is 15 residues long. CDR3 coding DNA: TGTGCCTGGAGTGGAGGGACAGGGATGAACACTGAAGCTTTCTTT. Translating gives CAWSGGTGMNTEAFF.

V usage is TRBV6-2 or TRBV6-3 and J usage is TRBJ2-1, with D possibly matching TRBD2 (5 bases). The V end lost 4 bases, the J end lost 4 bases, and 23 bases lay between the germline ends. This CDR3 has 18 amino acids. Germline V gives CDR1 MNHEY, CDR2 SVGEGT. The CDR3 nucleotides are TGTGCCAGCAGTTCCCGTCGGGATTCTGGCTGGATGTACAATGAGCAGTTCTTC. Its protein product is CASSSRRDSGWMYNEQFF.

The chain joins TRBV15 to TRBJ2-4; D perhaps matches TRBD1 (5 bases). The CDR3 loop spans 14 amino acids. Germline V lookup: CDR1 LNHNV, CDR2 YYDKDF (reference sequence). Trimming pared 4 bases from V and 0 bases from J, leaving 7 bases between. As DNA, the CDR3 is TGTGCCACCAGCACCGGACAAGCCAAAAACATTCAGTACTTC. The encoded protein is CATSTGQAKNIQYF. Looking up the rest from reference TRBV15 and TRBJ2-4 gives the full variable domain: DAMVIQNPRYQVTQFGKPVTLSCSQTLNHNVMYWYQQKSSQAPKLLFHYYDKDFNNEADTPDNFQSRRPNTSFCFLDIRSPGLGDTAMYLCATSTGQAKNIQYFGAGTRLSVL.

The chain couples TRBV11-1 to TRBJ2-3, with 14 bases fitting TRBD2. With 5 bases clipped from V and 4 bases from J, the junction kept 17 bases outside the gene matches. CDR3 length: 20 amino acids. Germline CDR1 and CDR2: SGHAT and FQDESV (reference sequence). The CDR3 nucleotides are TGTGCCAGCAGCGCTAGGACCGGGACTAGCGGGGGCCACGGCCCAGATACGCAGTATTTT. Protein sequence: CASSARTGTSGGHGPDTQYF.

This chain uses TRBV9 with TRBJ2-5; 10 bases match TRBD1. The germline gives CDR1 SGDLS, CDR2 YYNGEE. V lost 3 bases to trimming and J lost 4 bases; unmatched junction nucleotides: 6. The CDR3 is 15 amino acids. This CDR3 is CASSEEGTGAETQYF. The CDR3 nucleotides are TGTGCCAGCAGCGAGGAGGGGACAGGGGCAGAGACCCAGTACTTC. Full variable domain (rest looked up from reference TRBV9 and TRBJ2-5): DSGVTQTPKHLITATGQRVTLRCSPRSGDLSVYWYQQSLDQGLQFLIQYYNGEERAKGNILERFSAQQFPDLHSELNLSSLELGDSALYFCASSEEGTGAETQYFGPGTRLLVL.

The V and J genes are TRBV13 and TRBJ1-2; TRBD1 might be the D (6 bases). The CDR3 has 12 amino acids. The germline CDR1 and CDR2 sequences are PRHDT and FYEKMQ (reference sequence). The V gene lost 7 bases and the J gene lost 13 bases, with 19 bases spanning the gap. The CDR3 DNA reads TGTGCCAGCAAGAACGGGGCAGGGGATTTCACCTTC. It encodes CASKNGAGDFTF.

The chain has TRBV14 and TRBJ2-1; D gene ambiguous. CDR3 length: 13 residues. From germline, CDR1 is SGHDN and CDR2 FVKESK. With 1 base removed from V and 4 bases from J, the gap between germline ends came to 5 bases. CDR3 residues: CASSQVSYNEQFF. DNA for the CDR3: TGTGCCAGCAGCCAAGTCTCGTACAATGAGCAGTTCTTC.

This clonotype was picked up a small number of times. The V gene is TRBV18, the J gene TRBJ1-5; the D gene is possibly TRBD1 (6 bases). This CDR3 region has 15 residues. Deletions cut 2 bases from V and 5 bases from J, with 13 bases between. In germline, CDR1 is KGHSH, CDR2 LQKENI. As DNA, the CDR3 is TGTGCCAGCTCACCAAGTCCAGGGGACGATCAGCCCCAGCATTTT. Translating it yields CASSPSPGDDQPQHF.

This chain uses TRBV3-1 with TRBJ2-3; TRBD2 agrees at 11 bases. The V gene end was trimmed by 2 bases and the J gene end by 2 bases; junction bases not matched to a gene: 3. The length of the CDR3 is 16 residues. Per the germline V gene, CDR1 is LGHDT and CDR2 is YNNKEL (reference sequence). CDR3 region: CASSQPGLAATDTQYF. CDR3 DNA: TGTGCCAGCAGCCAACCGGGACTAGCGGCCACAGATACGCAGTATTTT.

In nucleotides, the CDR3 is TGTGCCAGCAGATATTTATTGGCGGGGACTATATTGCGCACAGATACGCAGTATTTT. Translating gives CASRYLLAGTILRTDTQYF. The chain links TRBV7-2 to TRBJ2-3; 7 nucleotides match TRBD2. Trimming took 6 bases from V and 1 from J; bases not matched to a gene: 19. The CDR3 runs to 19 residues. Germline CDR1 SGHTA, CDR2 FQGNSA.

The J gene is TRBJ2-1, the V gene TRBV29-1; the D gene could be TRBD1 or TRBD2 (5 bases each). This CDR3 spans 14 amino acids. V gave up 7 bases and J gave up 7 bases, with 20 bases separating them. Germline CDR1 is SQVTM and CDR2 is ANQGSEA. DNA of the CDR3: TGCAGCGCCCTTATAGTGGGGGTTTTTAATGAGCAGTTCTTC. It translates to CSALIVGVFNEQFF.

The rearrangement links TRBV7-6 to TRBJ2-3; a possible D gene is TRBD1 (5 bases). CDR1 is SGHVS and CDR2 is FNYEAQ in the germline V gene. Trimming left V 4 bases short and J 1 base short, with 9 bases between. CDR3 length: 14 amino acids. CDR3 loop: CASSSIGGTDTQYF. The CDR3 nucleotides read TGTGCCAGCAGCTCAATAGGGGGCACAGATACGCAGTATTTT.

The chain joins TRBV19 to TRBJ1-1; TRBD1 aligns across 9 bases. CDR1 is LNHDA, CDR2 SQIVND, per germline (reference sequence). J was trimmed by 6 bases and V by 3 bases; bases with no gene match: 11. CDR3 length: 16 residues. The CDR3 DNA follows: TGTGCCAGTAGTATCGCTCTCCCGGGACAGGGCGCTGAAGCTTTCTTT. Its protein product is CASSIALPGQGAEAFF.

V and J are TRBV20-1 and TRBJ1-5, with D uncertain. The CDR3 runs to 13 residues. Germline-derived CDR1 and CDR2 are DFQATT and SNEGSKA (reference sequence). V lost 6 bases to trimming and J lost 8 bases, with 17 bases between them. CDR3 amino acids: CSAGRPYREPQHF. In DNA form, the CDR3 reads TGCAGTGCGGGTCGACCCTACCGAGAGCCCCAGCATTTT.

The CDR3 DNA sequence: TGTGCCAGCAGTTTTTACGACAGGGACACTGAAGCTTTCTTT. Translation gives CASSFYDRDTEAFF. The chain combines TRBV2 with TRBJ1-1; 7 bases agree with TRBD1. This CDR3 contains 14 residues. The germline V gene has CDR1 SNHLY and CDR2 FYNNEI. The ends lost 5 bases at V and 3 bases at J; junction bases unmatched: 6. Full variable domain (rest looked up from reference TRBV2 and TRBJ1-1): EPEVTQTPSHQVTQMGQEVILRCVPISNHLYFYWYRQILGQKVEFLVSFYNNEISEKSEIFDDQFSVERPDGSNFTLKIRSTKLEDSAMYFCASSFYDRDTEAFFGQGTRLTVV.

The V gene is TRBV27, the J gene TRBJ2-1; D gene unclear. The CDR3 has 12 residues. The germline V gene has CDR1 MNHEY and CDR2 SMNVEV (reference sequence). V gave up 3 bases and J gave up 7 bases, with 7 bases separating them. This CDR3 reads CASSLNGNEQFF. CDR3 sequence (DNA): TGTGCCAGCAGTTTGAACGGGAATGAGCAGTTCTTC.

The CDR3 loop is CASSQDWNGPPYEQYF. The DNA of the CDR3 is TGCGCCAGCAGCCAAGACTGGAACGGGCCCCCCTACGAGCAGTACTTC. V gene TRBV4-1 combines with J gene TRBJ2-7; no clear D gene. Per the germline V gene, CDR1 is MGHRA and CDR2 is YSYEKL. The V and J ends lost 0 bases and 2 bases respectively, with 14 bases between them. The CDR3 is 16 amino acids.

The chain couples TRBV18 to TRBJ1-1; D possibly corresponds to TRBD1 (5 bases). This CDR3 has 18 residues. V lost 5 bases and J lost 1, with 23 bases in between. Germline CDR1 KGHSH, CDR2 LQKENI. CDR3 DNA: TGTGCCAGCTCAGGATCAAGGTGGACAAAAGTTAGGAACACTGAAGCTTTCTTT. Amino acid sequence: CASSGSRWTKVRNTEAFF.